The subject of this entry is one T cell receptor beta chain. The antigen is undetermined. The sample comes from a study of cytomegalovirus exposure and HLA in healthy donors. The PCR had 60 Vbeta and 13 Jbeta primers. The method was immunoSEQ multiplex PCR; TCRdb's version includes in-frame clones alone and lacks a portion of them. The sample has some 160,000 clones, roughly 72% seen once. Broader study findings: Relative to equally common others, HLA-associated TCR beta chains showed greater clonal expansion in a later analysis. Reports credit the classifier with highly specific, highly sensitive diagnosis of cytomegalovirus status. Roughly uniform depth of sequencing across donors was assumed in presence/absence analyses.

Sequencing input: PBMCs. This clonotype was sampled from a middle-aged man in good health and CMV-seronegative.

The CDR3 nucleotides read TGTGCCAGCAGCCAAGGGGGGGATGAGCAGTTCTTC. It encodes CASSQGGDEQFF. The rearrangement uses TRBV7-9 and TRBJ2-1, with D tentatively TRBD2 (7 bases). Germline V CDR1 and CDR2: SEHNR, FQNEAQ (reference sequence). The ends were cut back, 5 bases at V and 8 bases at J, with 10 bases in the middle. CDR3 length: 12 residues.